Shown below are 10 T cell receptor beta chains from a single sample sequenced in a study of human T cells and chemical hapten exposure. In TCRdb, the RACE reads were re-called with MiXCR into one record per CDR3 protein. The sample includes 150,000 to 200,000 distinct CDR3 sequences, 25% to 35% of them seen just once. Time point indicated: patch test 3, about 24 weeks after DPC sensitization. Treatment here: therapeutic diphenylcyclopropenone sensitization with weekly scalp DPC. This sample comprised whole blood, obtained in connection with sensitization to the hapten diphenylcyclopropenone (DPC). The receptors were gathered from a woman aged 18-29 years with alopecia areata. Some clones in this sample may be carry-over from other donors' samples.

J is TRBJ2-7 and V is TRBV4-1; 8 positions agree with TRBD2. The CDR3 runs 15 residues. The germline V gene has CDR1 MGHRA and CDR2 YSYEKL. The V gene end was trimmed by 6 bases and the J gene end by 2 bases; junction bases not matched to a gene: 9. This CDR3 is CASSPAGGGAYEQYF. The CDR3 bases are TGCGCCAGCAGTCCCGCGGGGGGAGGGGCCTACGAGCAGTACTTC.

Ten or more counts support this clonotype. The rearrangement joins TRBV7-6 to TRBJ2-3; D is perhaps TRBD1 or TRBD2 (5 bases each). This CDR3 has 14 residues. CDR1 and CDR2 from the germline V gene are SGHVS and FNYEAQ. Deletions cut 4 bases from V and 6 bases from J, with 14 bases between. The CDR3 loop is CASSSRDLWDTQYF. The CDR3 bases are TGTGCCAGCAGCTCCCGGGACCTATGGGATACGCAGTATTTT.

This clonotype was observed a handful of times. The chain joins TRBV7-2 to TRBJ1-5, with 10 bases fitting TRBD1. V lost 2 bases and J lost 6; bases outside the gene matches: 1. Per the germline V gene, CDR1 is SGHTA and CDR2 is FQGNSA. The CDR3 spans 14 residues. CDR3 sequence reads: CASSLRTGGQPQHF. The CDR3 bases are TGTGCCAGCAGCTTAAGGACAGGGGGTCAGCCCCAGCATTTT.

This chain joins TRBV7-2 and TRBJ2-2; unclear D gene. Trimming took off 5 bases at V and 7 bases at J, with 8 bases between the two ends. The V gene's germline CDR1 is SGHTA and CDR2 FQGNSA. This CDR3 is 12 amino acids long. The CDR3 DNA sequence: TGTGCCAGCAGCCCCCCTTACGGGGAGCTGTTTTTT. Protein sequence: CASSPPYGELFF.

This clonotype was found a few times. The chain uses TRBV5-1 and TRBJ1-1; possibly TRBD1 for D (5 bases). The V end lost 4 bases, the J end lost 5 bases, and 21 bases lay between the germline ends. This CDR3 contains 16 residues. Germline V gene sequence: CDR1 SGHRS, CDR2 YFSETQ. CDR3 in DNA: TGCGCCAGCAGCCCGGAGGTCAGGGCTAGGAATACTGAAGCTTTCTTT. It specifies CASSPEVRARNTEAFF.

This clonotype occurred many times. This sequence joins TRBV29-1 and TRBJ2-7, with 7 bases lining up with TRBD1. Per germline, CDR1 SQVTM and CDR2 ANQGSEA. CDR3 length: 11 residues. The J segment lost 7 bases and the V segment lost 6 bases, leaving 6 bases of the junction unmatched. This chain's CDR3 is CSVRQGREQYF. CDR3 DNA sequence: TGCAGCGTCAGACAGGGAAGAGAGCAGTACTTC.

This clonotype was detected a few times. The chain links TRBV24-1 to TRBJ1-1; D remains unclear. V lost 5 bases, J lost 10 bases, and 13 bases lay in between. This CDR3 is built from 12 residues. CDR1 KGHDR and CDR2 SFDVKD come from the germline V gene. The CDR3 bases are TGTGCCACCAGTGTCTTTGGCGGATCAGCTTTCTTT. Protein sequence: CATSVFGGSAFF.

This rearrangement joins TRBV20-1 to TRBJ1-1; 10 positions agree with TRBD1. This CDR3 comprises 14 residues. The germline gives CDR1 DFQATT, CDR2 SNEGSKA (reference sequence). The V gene end was trimmed by 5 bases and the J gene end by 7 bases; junction bases not matched to a gene: 10. This CDR3 reads CSAPDRGGLGEAFF. CDR3 in DNA: TGCAGTGCTCCGGACAGGGGGGGGTTGGGTGAAGCTTTCTTT.

This clonotype is medium-sized (0.01 to 0.1%) within its sample. The rearrangement links TRBV15 to TRBJ1-2; tentative D call: TRBD1 (5 bases). V lost 5 bases to trimming and J lost 8 bases, with 18 bases between them. From germline, CDR1 is LNHNV and CDR2 YYDKDF (reference sequence). The CDR3 is 14 amino acids. CDR3 nucleotide sequence: TGTGCCACCAGCCCAGAGCGGTCGGGGGACGGCTACACCTTC. Translating it yields CATSPERSGDGYTF.

This clonotype was detected a few times. The gene calls are TRBV18 and TRBJ1-3; D unclear. Deletions cut 2 bases from V and 4 bases from J, with 9 bases between. There are 14 residues in the CDR3. CDR1 and CDR2 from the germline V gene are KGHSH and LQKENI. In DNA form, the CDR3 reads TGTGCCAGCTCACCAGCAGGAGCCGGAAACACCATATATTTT. It translates to CASSPAGAGNTIYF.